The clone carrying this T cell receptor beta chain was seen repeatedly, ten times or more. TCRdb re-called the reads through MiXCR, storing one row per CDR3 protein. The sample has fewer than 250,000 distinct CDR3 sequences, roughly 26% seen once. V was pared by 4 bases and J by 2 bases, with 7 bases of the junction left unmatched. This CDR3 region has 17 residues. Germline V gene data show CDR1 as LGHNA and CDR2 as YNFKEQ. The sample comes from a study of kidney transplant recipient with SARS-CoV-2 infection. The rearrangement uses TRBV4-2 and TRBJ2-1, with 11 bases matching TRBD2. This specimen was a blood sample, taken at baseline and between days 110 and 120 from a kidney transplant recipient. The source of this sequence is a male patient between 25 and 39 years old who had COVID-19 and was a kidney transplant recipient. These T cells may partly come from the graft donor. CDR3 protein: CASSRKTSGVPYNEQFF. Here the CDR3 DNA reads TGTGCCAGCAGCCGAAAGACTAGCGGGGTCCCCTACAATGAGCAGTTCTTC.